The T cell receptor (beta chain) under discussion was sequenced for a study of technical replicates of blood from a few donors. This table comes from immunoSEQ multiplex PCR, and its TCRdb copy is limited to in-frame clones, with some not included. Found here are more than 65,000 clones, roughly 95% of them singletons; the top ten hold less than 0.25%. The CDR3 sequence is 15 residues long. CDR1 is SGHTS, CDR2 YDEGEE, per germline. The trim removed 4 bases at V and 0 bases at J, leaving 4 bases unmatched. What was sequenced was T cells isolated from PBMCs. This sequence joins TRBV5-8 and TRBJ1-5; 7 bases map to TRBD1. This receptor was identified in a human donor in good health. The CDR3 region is CASSPGQLSNQPQHF. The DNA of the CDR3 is TGTGCCAGCAGCCCGGGACAGCTTAGCAATCAGCCCCAGCATTTT.